This TCR beta chain was documented in a study of CD8 T cells in ankylosing spondylitis. Study-level points and caveats: A motif in TCR beta, a set of under 10 highly homologous variants, appeared characteristic of ankylosing spondylitis blood. The study looked at matched synovial fluid samples from ankylosing spondylitis patients. Disease-linked clones were reported to be significantly enriched there.

With molecular barcodes, quantitative 5'-RACE was used to make the TCR beta libraries. One entry per CDR3 protein, called by TCRdb with MiXCR from the 5' RACE reads. The sample comprises tens of thousands of distinct CDR3 sequences, more than 25% of which are singletons, and roughly 60% rests with the top ten. Trimming cost V 5 bases and J 3 bases, with 19 bases left between them. This CDR3 has 17 residues. In regard to this clonotype: Its antigen is as yet unknown.

The rearrangement uses TRBV12-3 or TRBV12-4 and TRBJ2-2; no firm D call. The sequenced sample was blood, either unsorted or a sorted T cell fraction (not recorded which). The receptor was isolated from a male donor with ankylosing spondylitis or in good health (not recorded which). In DNA, the CDR3 is TGTGCCAGCAGTAACGATTTTGACCTAGATTACACCGGGGAGCTGTTTTTT. This translates into CASSNDFDLDYTGELFF.